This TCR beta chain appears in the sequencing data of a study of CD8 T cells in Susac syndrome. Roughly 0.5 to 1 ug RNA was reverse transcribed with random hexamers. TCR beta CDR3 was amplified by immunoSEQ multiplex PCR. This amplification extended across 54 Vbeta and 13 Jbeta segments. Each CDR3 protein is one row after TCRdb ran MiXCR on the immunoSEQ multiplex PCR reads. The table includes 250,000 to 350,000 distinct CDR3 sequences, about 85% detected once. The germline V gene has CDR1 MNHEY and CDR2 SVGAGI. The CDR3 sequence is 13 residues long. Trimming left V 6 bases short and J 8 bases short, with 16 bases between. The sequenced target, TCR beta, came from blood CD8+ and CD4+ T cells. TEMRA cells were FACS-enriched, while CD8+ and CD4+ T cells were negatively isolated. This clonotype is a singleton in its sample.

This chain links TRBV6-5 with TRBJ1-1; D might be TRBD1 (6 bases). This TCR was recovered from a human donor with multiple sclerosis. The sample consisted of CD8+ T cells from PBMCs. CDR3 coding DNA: TGTGCCAGCAGGGGACATGTTCTATCCGAAGCTTTCTTT. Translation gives CASRGHVLSEAFF.